The next 25 T cell receptor beta chains were all read from a single sample in a study of early T cells in non-severe SARS-CoV-2 infection. MiXCR, run by TCRdb on the 5' RACE reads, gives a single entry per CDR3 protein. This sample has some 96,000 distinct CDR3 sequences, with roughly 13% found just once. Material: whole blood. These receptors all stem from an adult who was a healthcare worker with PCR-confirmed SARS-CoV-2 infection or an uninfected control (not recorded which).

In its sample, this clonotype was seen a few times. V gene TRBV15 combines with J gene TRBJ2-6, with 7 positions matching TRBD1. CDR1 is LNHNV, CDR2 YYDKDF, per germline (reference sequence). The CDR3 runs to 19 residues. V lost 1 base and J lost 3; bases outside the gene matches: 12. CDR3 bases: TGTGCCACCAGCAGAGTTCTTGGGACAGCTCTCTTTGGGGCCAACGTCCTGACTTTC. Translated: CATSRVLGTALFGANVLTF.

This chain uses TRBV9 with TRBJ2-2, with D unclear. CDR1 and CDR2 (germline): SGDLS, YYNGEE. The CDR3 contains 14 residues. V lost 2 bases, J lost 6 bases, and 11 bases lay in between. The CDR3 bases are TGTGCCAGCAGCGTGACCCAAGGAGCCGGGGAGCTGTTTTTT. Translation gives CASSVTQGAGELFF.

This clonotype has at least ten counts. The V call is TRBV5-1, the J call TRBJ2-3, with D perhaps matching TRBD1 (5 bases). The CDR3 is made up of 18 amino acids. Germline assignment: CDR1 SGHRS and CDR2 YFSETQ. Trimming removed 0 bases at V and 2 bases at J, with 19 bases between. CDR3 sequence: CASSLEPPGWALTDTQYF. The CDR3 DNA is TGCGCCAGCAGCTTGGAACCCCCAGGGTGGGCCCTCACAGATACGCAGTATTTT. Complete variable domain (other parts from reference TRBV5-1 and TRBJ2-3): KAGVTQTPRYLIKTRGQQVTLSCSPISGHRSVSWYQQTPGQGLQFLFEYFSETQRNKGNFPGRFSGRQFSNSRSEMNVSTLELGDSALYLCASSLEPPGWALTDTQYFGPGTRLTVL.

The V call is TRBV9, the J call TRBJ2-1, with 7 bases aligning to TRBD2. The CDR3 totals 13 residues. J gave up 3 bases and V 7 bases, and 4 bases lay outside the gene matches. Looked up from germline, CDR1 is SGDLS and CDR2 is YYNGEE. The CDR3 DNA reads TGTGCCAGCTCTAGCGGAAACTACAATGAGCAGTTCTTC. The encoded protein is CASSSGNYNEQFF.

The rearrangement uses TRBV5-6 and TRBJ2-2; D possibly corresponds to TRBD2 (5 bases). V was cut by 1 base and J by 4 bases, with 17 bases left in between. The CDR3 loop spans 17 amino acids. The germline CDR1 and CDR2 sequences are SGHDT and YYEEEE. CDR3 bases: TGTGCCAGCAGCTTGTTCGGCCGGGGAACGGTCACCGGGGAGCTGTTTTTT. Residues: CASSLFGRGTVTGELFF.

This clonotype has ten or more counts. The V gene is TRBV12-3 or TRBV12-4, the J gene TRBJ2-4; 7 bases line up with TRBD1. The CDR3 totals 13 residues. V lost 1 base to trimming and J lost 8 bases; unmatched junction nucleotides: 2. The CDR3 is CASSLGDRDIQYF. The CDR3 coding sequence is TGTGCCAGCAGTTTAGGTGACAGGGACATTCAGTACTTC.

This clonotype was detected only a few times. The V and J genes are TRBV6-5 and TRBJ2-7; D not resolved. Trimming removed 0 bases at V and 2 bases at J, with 5 bases between. The CDR3 contains 13 residues. Per germline, CDR1 MNHEY and CDR2 SVGAGI. DNA for the CDR3: TGTGCCAGCAGTTACTCGGGAACCTACGAGCAGTACTTC. It codes for CASSYSGTYEQYF.

This clonotype was recorded many times. The rearrangement uses TRBV7-3 and TRBJ1-2, with D unresolved. V lost 5 bases and J 1 base, leaving 8 bases between the germline ends. CDR1 is SGHTA, CDR2 FQGTGA, per germline. The CDR3 is 13 residues long. The CDR3 coding sequence is TGTGCCAGCAGCCGAACTAATAACTATGGCTACACCTTC. This encodes CASSRTNNYGYTF. The whole variable domain, remainder taken from reference TRBV7-3 and TRBJ1-2, is GAGVSQTPSNKVTEKGKYVELRCDPISGHTALYWYRQSLGQGPEFLIYFQGTGAADDSGLPNDRFFAVRPEGSVSTLKIQRTERGDSAVYLCASSRTNNYGYTFGSGTRLTVV.

The chain joins TRBV9 to TRBJ2-2, with a weak D call TRBD1 (5 bases). This CDR3 comprises 12 residues. V was cut by 3 bases and J by 6 bases, with 6 bases left in between. Germline V gene data show CDR1 as SGDLS and CDR2 as YYNGEE. The CDR3: CASSEGPGELFF. The CDR3, as DNA: TGTGCCAGCAGCGAGGGGCCCGGGGAGCTGTTTTTT.

This chain connects TRBV15 to TRBJ2-7; unclear D gene. Germline assignment: CDR1 LNHNV and CDR2 YYDKDF (reference sequence). The V end was cut by 4 bases, the J end by 3 bases, with 13 bases between. CDR3 size: 14 residues. Here the CDR3 reads CATSNPGRSYEQYF. CDR3 bases: TGTGCCACCAGCAACCCCGGACGGAGCTACGAGCAGTACTTC.

This clonotype was seen at least ten times. This rearrangement joins TRBV29-1 to TRBJ1-1, with unresolved D. Germline V gene sequence: CDR1 SQVTM, CDR2 ANQGSEA. CDR3 size: 11 residues. V lost 7 bases, J lost 1 base, and 7 bases lay in between. Here the CDR3 DNA reads TGCAGCGCCCAAGAGAACACTGAAGCTTTCTTT. This translates into CSAQENTEAFF.

A few counts support this clonotype. This chain uses TRBV12-3 or TRBV12-4 with TRBJ1-6; 11 bases fit TRBD1. Losses at the gene ends were 5 bases for V and 9 bases for J; bases not matched to a gene: 9. There are 16 residues in the CDR3. Here the CDR3 DNA reads TGTGCCAGCAGTCTCGGACAGGGGGCTCGCATTTCACCCCTCCACTTT. This gives the protein CASSLGQGARISPLHF.

This clonotype came up many times. The CDR3 region is CASTAGASEQYF. For the CDR3, the DNA is TGTGCCAGCACCGCGGGGGCGAGCGAGCAGTACTTC. This chain links TRBV11-2 with TRBJ2-7; the D gene is possibly TRBD2 (7 bases). The CDR3 has 12 amino acids. Per the germline V gene, CDR1 is SGHAT and CDR2 is FQNNGV. V shed 7 bases and J shed 6 bases, with 13 bases lying between them.

Many counts were recorded for this clonotype. The chain links TRBV20-1 to TRBJ2-3, with D perhaps matching TRBD2 (6 bases). V was clipped by 6 bases and J by 1 base, with 17 bases between them. There are 15 residues in the CDR3. CDR1 DFQATT and CDR2 SNEGSKA come from the germline V gene (reference sequence). CDR3 sequence reads: CSAGDWRSGTDTQYF. Written as DNA, the CDR3 is TGCAGTGCAGGGGACTGGCGTTCGGGCACAGATACGCAGTATTTT.

The chain combines TRBV18 with TRBJ1-4; 7 bases agree with TRBD1. The CDR3 runs 13 residues. J gave up 6 bases and V 4 bases, and 2 bases lay outside the gene matches. Per germline, CDR1 KGHSH and CDR2 LQKENI. The CDR3 sequence is CASSRDSYEKLFF. CDR3 sequence (DNA): TGTGCCAGCTCACGGGACAGTTATGAAAAACTGTTTTTT.

This clonotype was counted at least ten times. The V call is TRBV11-2, the J call TRBJ2-5, with TRBD2 as a possible D gene (7 bases). The CDR3 runs to 15 residues. Germline V CDR1 and CDR2: SGHAT, FQNNGV. V lost 3 bases and J 5 bases, leaving 16 bases between the germline ends. The CDR3 protein is CASSFGGGPVETQYF. The CDR3 DNA reads TGTGCCAGCAGCTTTGGGGGGGGGCCGGTCGAGACCCAGTACTTC.

The V gene is TRBV29-1, the J gene TRBJ1-1; TRBD1 matches 8 bases. CDR3 length: 13 residues. With 7 bases clipped from V and 5 bases from J, the junction kept 9 bases outside the gene matches. Per germline, CDR1 SQVTM and CDR2 ANQGSEA. CDR3 nucleotide sequence: TGCAGCGCAGAACAGGGGGTAGGAACTGAAGCTTTCTTT. This codes for CSAEQGVGTEAFF.

This clonotype was picked up a small number of times. The rearrangement links TRBV27 to TRBJ1-1; no clear D. CDR1 and CDR2 from the germline V gene are MNHEY and SMNVEV (reference sequence). CDR3 length equals 13 residues. Trimming stripped 5 bases from V and 4 bases from J, with 11 bases between. The CDR3 reads CASSGPWVTEAFF. As DNA, the CDR3 is TGTGCCAGCAGTGGTCCGTGGGTCACTGAAGCTTTCTTT.

This clonotype was seen only a few times. The chain combines TRBV28 with TRBJ2-7; D not resolved. V dropped 5 bases and J dropped 2 bases, with 10 bases sitting between them. The CDR3 has 13 amino acids. CDR1 is MDHEN and CDR2 is SYDVKM in the germline V gene. The CDR3 DNA reads as TGTGCCAGCAGTCTGACACCAACCTACGAGCAGTACTTC. It encodes CASSLTPTYEQYF.

This clonotype occurred many times. The gene calls are TRBV28 and TRBJ2-7; D tentatively reads TRBD1 or TRBD2 (7 bases each). CDR3 length: 16 residues. From germline, CDR1 is MDHEN and CDR2 SYDVKM. V gave up 5 bases and J gave up 2 bases, with 19 bases separating them. The CDR3 is CASSQLTGRVTYEQYF. In nucleotides, the CDR3 is TGTGCCAGCAGTCAGCTGACAGGGAGGGTCACCTACGAGCAGTACTTC.

The sample holds many counts of this clonotype. The rearrangement uses TRBV20-1 and TRBJ2-7; D perhaps matches TRBD2 (6 bases). V lost 0 bases to trimming and J lost 0 bases, with 15 bases between them. Germline CDR1 and CDR2: DFQATT and SNEGSKA (reference sequence). The CDR3 length is 16 residues. CDR3 sequence (DNA): TGCAGTGCTAGAGATCGAGGAGGGGTGAGCTCCTACGAGCAGTACTTC. Amino acids: CSARDRGGVSSYEQYF.

This clonotype was picked up a small number of times. The chain has TRBV27 and TRBJ2-2; 8 positions agree with TRBD1. The CDR3 runs to 14 residues. CDR1 is MNHEY and CDR2 is SMNVEV in the germline V gene (reference sequence). Trimming at V came to 6 bases and at J to 4 bases, leaving 4 bases not matched to a gene. CDR3 bases: TGTGCCAGCAGGCTAGACAGGGGCACCGGGGAGCTGTTTTTT. Its translation: CASRLDRGTGELFF.

The gene calls are TRBV6-5 and TRBJ1-1; perhaps TRBD1 as D (5 bases). This CDR3 has 13 residues. Germline lookup yields CDR1 MNHEY and CDR2 SVGAGI. Trimming removed 5 bases from V and 2 bases from J, with 9 bases in between. In DNA form, the CDR3 reads TGTGCCAGCAGTACAGGTCGAAACACTGAAGCTTTCTTT. Translated: CASSTGRNTEAFF.

This clonotype occurred many times. The gene calls are TRBV20-1 and TRBJ2-3; D call uncertain. The germline gives CDR1 DFQATT, CDR2 SNEGSKA (reference sequence). CDR3 length: 14 residues. V lost 2 bases to trimming and J lost 2 bases, with 11 bases between them. DNA for the CDR3: TGCAGTGCTAGAAGTCAAGCGCTCACAGATACGCAGTATTTT. Translating it yields CSARSQALTDTQYF.

In this sample, this clonotype turned up a few times. V usage is TRBV5-1 and J usage is TRBJ1-1, with 8 bases that match TRBD1. Germline CDR1 SGHRS, CDR2 YFSETQ. Trimming at V came to 4 bases and at J to 1 base, leaving 9 bases not matched to a gene. This CDR3 is 16 amino acids long. This CDR3 is CASSPSDRVANTEAFF. DNA for the CDR3: TGCGCCAGCAGCCCATCGGACAGGGTGGCGAACACTGAAGCTTTCTTT.